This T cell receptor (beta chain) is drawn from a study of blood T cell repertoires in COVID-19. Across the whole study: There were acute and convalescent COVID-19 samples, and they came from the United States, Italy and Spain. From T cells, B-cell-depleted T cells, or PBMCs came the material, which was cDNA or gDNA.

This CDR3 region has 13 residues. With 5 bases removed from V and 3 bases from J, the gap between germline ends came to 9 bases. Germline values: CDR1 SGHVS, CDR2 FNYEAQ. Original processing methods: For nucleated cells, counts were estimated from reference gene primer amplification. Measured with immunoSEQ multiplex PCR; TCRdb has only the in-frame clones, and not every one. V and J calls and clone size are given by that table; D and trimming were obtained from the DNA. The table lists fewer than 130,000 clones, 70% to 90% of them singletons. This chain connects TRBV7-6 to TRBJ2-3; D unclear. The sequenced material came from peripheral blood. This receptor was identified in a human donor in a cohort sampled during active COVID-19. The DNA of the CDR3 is TGTGCCAGCAGCCCCGCCGGTACAGATACGCAGTATTTT. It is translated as CASSPAGTDTQYF.